A selection of T cell receptor beta chains follows, all from one sample in a study of STAT5B mutations in CD4+ large granular lymphocyte leukemia. Produced via immunoSEQ multiplex PCR; TCRdb's table is partial and in-frame only. Of fewer than 40,000 clones in the sample, 65% to 80% were seen once. Sequencing used CD4+ T cells from blood buffy coats. The receptors derive from a human donor in good health. The CDR3 runs from the conserved cysteine through the conserved F or W. The D gene is left open where the match is weak. Only some rows state a clone size, as once, few, many or a class for expanded clones.

v_gene	abundance	j_gene	d_gene	CDR3nt	CDR3aa
TRBV6-5	-	TRBJ1-1	TRBD1	TGTGCCAGCAGTTCGCAGGGGGCCCGAACTGAAGCTTTCTTT	CASSSQGARTEAFF
TRBV19	-	TRBJ1-3	-	TGTGCCAGTAGCCTTCGGACGGTCTCTGGAAACACCATATATTTT	CASSLRTVSGNTIYF
TRBV6-5	-	TRBJ1-2	-	TGTGCCAGCTTGTCACCAGGGGCGGCTGGCTACACCTTC	CASLSPGAAGYTF
TRBV9	-	TRBJ2-7	TRBD1	TGTGCCAGCAGCGCTCGGGACAGGCCCTACGAGCAGTACTTC	CASSARDRPYEQYF
TRBV2	-	TRBJ1-5	-	TGTGCCAGCAACCCGGGGGGGTATCAGCCCCAGCATTTT	CASNPGGYQPQHF
TRBV19	-	TRBJ1-1	-	TGTGCCAGTAGTATTAATGGGATGAACACTGAAGCTTTCTTT	CASSINGMNTEAFF
TRBV5-1	-	TRBJ2-1	-	TGCGCCAGCAGCCAGGAGGGGATCTACAATGAGCAGTTCTTC	CASSQEGIYNEQFF
TRBV2	-	TRBJ2-7	-	TGTGCCAGCTTCAGGGACACCAACTACGAGCAGTACTTC	CASFRDTNYEQYF
TRBV18	-	TRBJ1-4	TRBD1	TGTGCCAGCTCCCTGGACAGGGCCACTAATGAAAAACTGTTTTTT	CASSLDRATNEKLFF
TRBV5-1	-	TRBJ2-7	-	TGCGCCAGCACTAACCAGTCCTACGAGCAGTACTTC	CASTNQSYEQYF
TRBV14	few	TRBJ1-3	-	TGTGCCAGCAGCCAAGCTGCAGGAAACACCATATATTTT	CASSQAAGNTIYF
TRBV5-4	-	TRBJ1-1	-	TGTGCCAGCAGCTTGGAGGAGTTCACTGAAGCTTTCTTT	CASSLEEFTEAFF
TRBV7-9	-	TRBJ2-7	-	TGTGCCAGCAGCTTAGAAGGGGGCGAGCAGTACTTC	CASSLEGGEQYF
TRBV27	-	TRBJ2-1	-	TGTGCCAGCAGTCCCCGGGGGTTCGACAATGAGCAGTTCTTC	CASSPRGFDNEQFF
TRBV6-4	-	TRBJ2-1	-	TGTGCCAGCAGTGACCCAAGGGATACTGAGCAGTTCTTC	CASSDPRDTEQFF
TRBV6-6	-	TRBJ2-1	-	TGTGCCAGCAGTTATTTCCCAGGGATGGCTGAGCAGTTCTTC	CASSYFPGMAEQFF
TRBV12-5	few	TRBJ1-1	TRBD1	TGTGCTAGTGGTGCTGCAGGGGGCACTGAAGCTTTCTTT	CASGAAGGTEAFF
TRBV4-2	-	TRBJ1-3	-	TGTGCCAGCAGCCTAAAGACAGTTCAATCTGGAAACACCATATATTTT	CASSLKTVQSGNTIYF
TRBV5-4	-	TRBJ2-6	TRBD2	TGTGCCAGCAGCCCGGCGACTAGCGGGAGACTGGCTGGGGCCAACGTCCTGACTTTC	CASSPATSGRLAGANVLTF
TRBV10-2	-	TRBJ2-7	TRBD2	TGCGCCAGCAGTGGGCTAGCGGGAGGAATGAACGAGCAGTACTTC	CASSGLAGGMNEQYF
TRBV6-5	few	TRBJ1-5	-	TGTGCCAGCAGTACCCGGTGGGGGCAACAGCCCCAGCATTTT	CASSTRWGQQPQHF
TRBV5-6	few	TRBJ1-6	TRBD1	TGTGCCAGCAGCTCGACAGGGGTCAATTCACCCCTCCACTTT	CASSSTGVNSPLHF
TRBV2	-	TRBJ1-2	-	TGTGCCAGCAGCCCCCAGGGAGTTAACTATGGCTACACCTTC	CASSPQGVNYGYTF
TRBV7-8	-	TRBJ2-1	TRBD2	TGTGCCAGCAGCTTAGGGGCGGGAGCCTTGTACAATGAGCAGTTCTTC	CASSLGAGALYNEQFF
TRBV5-6	-	TRBJ2-5	TRBD2	TGTGCCAGCAGCTATGGGACTAGCAGCGCTCAAGAGACCCAGTACTTC	CASSYGTSSAQETQYF
TRBV11-2	-	TRBJ1-1	TRBD1	TGTGCCAGCAGCTTGACAGGGGGCTCAAACACTGAAGCTTTCTTT	CASSLTGGSNTEAFF
TRBV18	few	TRBJ1-4	-	TGTGCCAGCTCACCAACTGTTGGGGGGGCGAATGAAAAACTGTTTTTT	CASSPTVGGANEKLFF
TRBV5-4	-	TRBJ2-4	-	TGTGCCAGCAGCTTGGAGGCCCCGGGGGCGCCAGCCAAAAACATTCAGTACTTC	CASSLEAPGAPAKNIQYF
TRBV19	-	TRBJ2-4	-	TGTGCCAGTAGTATGGAGGTCTTTCGGAAAAACATTCAGTACTTC	CASSMEVFRKNIQYF
TRBV28	-	TRBJ2-1	TRBD2	TGTGCCAGCAGTCTCCTCCTAGCGGGGGTTTCCAATGAGCAGTTCTTC	CASSLLLAGVSNEQFF
TRBV15	few	TRBJ1-1	-	TGTGCCACCAGCAGAGATGCGGTCCTTGAAGCTTTCTTT	CATSRDAVLEAFF
TRBV11-3	-	TRBJ2-1	TRBD2	TGTGCCAGCAGCAACGGGGGGGAAGGTGAGCAGTTCTTC	CASSNGGEGEQFF
TRBV14	-	TRBJ1-2	-	TGTGCCAGCAGCCAAGGAAGGGGTCGGTCCTATGGCTACACCTTC	CASSQGRGRSYGYTF
TRBV5-4	-	TRBJ2-7	-	TGTGCCAGCAGCTCTGGACAGAGCTCCTACGAGCAGTACTTC	CASSSGQSSYEQYF
TRBV7-2	-	TRBJ2-4	TRBD1	TGTGCCAGCAGCTATTACGGACAGGGTAAAAACATTCAGTACTTC	CASSYYGQGKNIQYF
TRBV4-2	-	TRBJ1-6	-	TGTGCCAGCAGCGCATACGAAAAGGAGAAAAATTCACCCCTCCACTTT	CASSAYEKEKNSPLHF
TRBV7-6	-	TRBJ2-7	-	TGTGCCAGCAGCTTAGCGTGGGGGGCCCAATACGAGCAGTACTTC	CASSLAWGAQYEQYF
TRBV7-9	few	TRBJ1-4	-	TGTGCCAGCAGCCCGTTGGACAGTCGTGAAAAACTGTTTTTT	CASSPLDSREKLFF
TRBV19	-	TRBJ1-2	TRBD1	TGTGCCAGTAGTGAGGACAGGGCTAGGTATGGCTACACCTTC	CASSEDRARYGYTF
TRBV4-2	few	TRBJ2-1	-	TGTGCCAGCAGCCAAGTCGCTAGCCTGTGGAATGAGCAGTTCTTC	CASSQVASLWNEQFF
TRBV5-8	-	TRBJ2-3	-	TGTGCCAGCAGCTTGGAGGGGTGGACAGATACGCAGTATTTT	CASSLEGWTDTQYF
TRBV27	once	TRBJ2-1	TRBD1	TGTGCCAGCAGCCTAAACCCCCCGACAGGGTTCCCTAATAGTGGGCTCTTC	CASSLNPPTGFPNSGLF
TRBV7-8	few	TRBJ1-2	TRBD1	TGTGCCAGCAGCTTATTGGACAGGGGTGACTATGGCTACACCTTC	CASSLLDRGDYGYTF
TRBV10-3	-	TRBJ1-2	TRBD1	TGTGCCATCAGTGAGAGGGGGCTATCCTCCTATGGCTACACCTTC	CAISERGLSSYGYTF
TRBV25-1	-	TRBJ1-5	-	TGTGCCAGCAGCGAGGGACCGGGCACGCAGCCCCAGCATTTT	CASSEGPGTQPQHF
TRBV6-1	-	TRBJ2-1	-	TGTGCCAGCAGTGAAGCAGTACAGGCTCTATACAATGAGCAGTTCTTC	CASSEAVQALYNEQFF
TRBV27	-	TRBJ2-5	-	TGTGCCAGCAGTTTATTAGGATCCGACCAAGAGACCCAGTACTTC	CASSLLGSDQETQYF
TRBV7-9	-	TRBJ2-7	-	TGTGCCAGCAGTGGGGGGAGTACCTACGAGCAGTACTTC	CASSGGSTYEQYF
TRBV5-4	-	TRBJ1-2	TRBD1	TGTGCCAGCAGCCTAGCCGGGACAGGGGTTAATGGCTACACCTTC	CASSLAGTGVNGYTF